This TCR beta chain was profiled in a study of blood T cell repertoires in COVID-19 (dated by TCRdb to 2020 to 2022). About the full investigation: Samples covering the acute and convalescent phases of COVID-19 were provided by collaborators in the United States, Italy and Spain. The repertoires were made available in a free public database intended to serve as a resource for research on the immune response to SARS-CoV-2. The samples were drawn from the first 160 participants of the ongoing ImmuneRACE study and from 950 to 1,500 subjects provided by 6 global collaborators. Where available, HLA class I and class II types were taken from metadata supplied by the sample provider and were not determined by assay-based typing. The material from the prospective study consisted of cDNA or gDNA derived from T cells, B-cell-depleted T cells, or PBMCs. Deeply sampled blood TCRbeta repertoires from subjects exposed to, actively infected with, or recovered from COVID-19 were included in the dataset. A de-identified subject ID, COVID-19 status, age in years and sex were almost always included in the sample metadata.

Overall study results and their limits: The amount of clinical and demographic metadata varied by source and participant and was provided uncurated.

Participants in the prospective study were enrolled through a virtual design, were aged 18 to 89 years, and lived in roughly 24 United States geographic areas. In the prospective study, participants were assigned to cohorts based on the clinical history participants reported in a screening survey and a study questionnaire. Exposed participants had been in contact with someone with a PCR-confirmed or clinician-diagnosed COVID-19 case within 2 weeks of study entry. In the prospective study, whole blood, serum and a nasopharyngeal or oropharyngeal swab were collected from each participant by mobile phlebotomists. Prospective study participants could optionally give additional blood draws and questionnaires over an approximately 2-month period. Before DNA extraction, blood samples from the prospective study were shipped at room temperature or frozen. To note about this clone: This receptor's antigen is unknown. The input lacks base qualities; no much larger clone sits a single base away.

TCRbeta CDR3 regions were amplified from genomic DNA using the immunoSEQ Assay, a bias-controlled multiplex PCR. The published analysis was carried out like this. The number of nucleated cells in each sample was estimated from the amplification of reference gene primers within the assay. To quantify the absolute abundance of each unique TCRbeta CDR3 rearrangement, sequence reads were collapsed and filtered. For each sample, productive Simpson clonality was calculated as the square root of Simpson's diversity index over productive rearrangements. TCRdb carries this immuneACCESS record with in-frame sequences only. Its versions omit some clonotypes, under half of them owing to an unresolved V gene in the studies checked, with the rest unexplained. That table supplies the V and J calls and clone size; D and trimming were determined from the DNA. The sample profile shows 150,000 to 200,000 clones; 60% to 80% of them were found once. The ten most abundant clones make up around 15% of the sample.

This receptor was obtained from a man in his 60s who had been exposed to COVID-19. Sequenced material: PBMCs or T cells enriched from blood (not recorded which).

At the DNA level, the sequence is TGTGCCTGGAGTGAAAAGGACAGCTATGGCTACACCTTC. The resulting protein is CAWSEKDSYGYTF. The chain is encoded by TRBV30 joined to TRBJ1-2; the D segment could be TRBD1, given 6 matching bases. Sequences GTSNPN (CDR1) and SVGIG (CDR2) are obtained from the germline V gene (reference sequence). From the cysteine up to the phenylalanine, the CDR3 has a length of 13 residues. Here the CDR3 DNA is all that survives: 39 bases in frame from base 1. V sheds 1 base and J sheds 4 bases, leaving 10 bases between their ends.